This T cell receptor (beta chain) emerged from a study of OX40 agonist ivuxolimab in advanced cancers. There are 13 residues in the CDR3. CDR1 and CDR2 from the germline V gene are SNHLY and FYNNEI. The V end was cut by 1 base, the J end by 10 bases, with 11 bases between. TCRdb's copy holds only in-frame clones and misses some; the assay was immunoSEQ multiplex PCR. Of about 89,000 clones listed, about 86% are singletons. This specimen was CD4+ or CD8+ T cells sorted from blood, taken in a trial of the OX40 agonist ivuxolimab. The clonotype comes from an adult with an advanced solid tumor such as melanoma, head and neck, liver or kidney cancer. The rearrangement joins TRBV2 to TRBJ2-1, with D hard to call. The CDR3 here is CASSEDLGNEQFF. The CDR3, as DNA: TGTGCCAGCAGTGAAGATTTGGGTAACGAGCAGTTCTTC.